The rows below give T cell receptor beta chains drawn from one sample of a study of shared clonotypes between healthy human individuals. The method was immunoSEQ multiplex PCR; TCRdb's version includes in-frame clones alone and lacks a portion of them. The sample includes 500,000 or so clones, 95% to 97% of them seen just once. Sequencing was done on a sample of naive CD4+ T cells sorted from blood. The receptors here all came from a woman younger than 45 in good health. Each CDR3 is given with its conserved first and last residue. The D gene is left open where the match is weak. Clone size is shown for a subset of rows, as once, few, many or a class of expanded clone.

V gene	clone size	J gene	D gene	CDR3 DNA	CDR3 protein
TRBV5-5	NA	TRBJ2-1	TRBD2	TGTGCCAGCAGTCTACCTCGGACTAGCGGGAGCAATGAGCAGTTCTTC	CASSLPRTSGSNEQFF
TRBV5-1	NA	TRBJ1-4	NA	TGCGCCAGCAGCTTACAGGGTGGAGGAGAAAAACTGTTTTTT	CASSLQGGGEKLFF
TRBV19	NA	TRBJ1-5	TRBD1	TGTGCCAGTAGTCCACCGGGACAGGGGGCTAACAATCAGCCCCAGCATTTT	CASSPPGQGANNQPQHF
TRBV28	once	TRBJ2-1	TRBD2	TGTGCCAGCAGTCCACTAGCGGGAGTTGACGGTGAGCAGTTCTTC	CASSPLAGVDGEQFF
TRBV28	NA	TRBJ1-2	TRBD1	TGTGCCAGCAGGACAGGGACCCCAAACTATGGCTACACCTTC	CASRTGTPNYGYTF
TRBV5-6	NA	TRBJ1-2	TRBD1	TGTGCCAGCACCAATGACAGGGCCGTATACTATGGCTACACCTTC	CASTNDRAVYYGYTF
TRBV6-1	NA	TRBJ2-1	TRBD2	TGTGCCAGCAGTGATCCGCGACTAGCGGGAAGGGATGAGCAGTTCTTC	CASSDPRLAGRDEQFF
TRBV18	NA	TRBJ1-5	NA	TGTGCCAGCTCACCAATGGACAATAGCAATCAGCCCCAGCATTTT	CASSPMDNSNQPQHF
TRBV28	NA	TRBJ2-7	TRBD2	TGTGCCAGCACCGGGACTAATCTATACGAGCAGTACTTC	CASTGTNLYEQYF
TRBV18	NA	TRBJ2-2	TRBD1	TGTGCCAGCTCACCAAGGACAGGGGCCAACACCGGGGAGCTGTTTTTT	CASSPRTGANTGELFF
TRBV4-1	NA	TRBJ1-2	NA	TGCGCCAGCAGCCAGGCTGGGGTCCCGGGCTACACCTTC	CASSQAGVPGYTF
TRBV29-1	NA	TRBJ2-2	TRBD1	TGCAGCGCTACAGGGGATTCGAACACCGGGGAGCTGTTTTTT	CSATGDSNTGELFF
TRBV29-1	NA	TRBJ1-4	NA	TGCAGCGTTGGAGGAGGGAATGAAAAACTGTTTTTT	CSVGGGNEKLFF
TRBV28	NA	TRBJ1-5	NA	TGTGCCAGCAGTACAGGGATCAATCAGCCCCAGCATTTT	CASSTGINQPQHF
TRBV19	NA	TRBJ1-4	NA	TGTGCCAGTAGTATAGATCTGACTCCCGGCGGGTATGAAAAACTGTTTTTT	CASSIDLTPGGYEKLFF
TRBV27	NA	TRBJ2-1	TRBD2	TGTGCCAGCAGCTTAGCGGGACCCCTTTACGGGAATGAGCAGTTCTTC	CASSLAGPLYGNEQFF
TRBV10-1	NA	TRBJ2-1	TRBD1	TGCGCCAGCAGTTCTGGTGGACAGGGTAATAATGAGCAGTTCTTC	CASSSGGQGNNEQFF
TRBV2	once	TRBJ2-7	NA	TGTGCCAGCAGTAGACAGGTATCCTACGAGCAGTACTTC	CASSRQVSYEQYF
TRBV19	NA	TRBJ1-2	NA	TGTGCCAGTAGTCAAACTAGGACGGCTGGCTACACCTTC	CASSQTRTAGYTF
TRBV2	NA	TRBJ2-7	TRBD1	TGTGCCAGCAGTGACCCCCGGGACAGGGGGGTGGGCGAGCAGTACTTC	CASSDPRDRGVGEQYF
TRBV7-9	NA	TRBJ1-1	NA	TGTGCCAGCAGGACAGTACACGGGGGCACTGAAGCTTTCTTT	CASRTVHGGTEAFF
TRBV23-1	few	TRBJ1-2	NA	TGCGCCAGCGCGGGGGACACCTACACCTTC	CASAGDTYTF
TRBV6-5	NA	TRBJ2-1	NA	TGTGCCAGCAGTTACTCTAGGCGCTCCAACAATGAGCAGTTCTTC	CASSYSRRSNNEQFF
TRBV7-2	NA	TRBJ2-5	NA	TGTGCCAGCAGCTTAGCTGCCTTTGAGACCCAGTACTTC	CASSLAAFETQYF
TRBV27	NA	TRBJ1-3	NA	TGTGCCAGCAGTTCCTTTCCCCGGGGTCCGGGAAACACCATATATTTT	CASSSFPRGPGNTIYF
TRBV27	NA	TRBJ2-7	TRBD1	TGTGCCAGCAGACCCGGGACAGCCGTCTACGAGCAGTACTTC	CASRPGTAVYEQYF